This is a list of T cell receptor beta chains from one sample in a study of T cell repertoires in ileal Crohn's disease. This table comes from immunoSEQ multiplex PCR, and its TCRdb copy is limited to in-frame clones, with some not included. This table has 10,000 to 15,000 clones, 82% appearing once. Sequenced sample: ileal tissue. The receptors stem from an adult with Crohn's disease. The CDR3 runs from the conserved cysteine through the conserved F or W. The D gene is left open where the match is weak. Expanded clones get a size class; other rows say once, few or many, or leave the size out.

d_call: TRBD1
v_call: TRBV7-2
clone_size: once
j_call: TRBJ1-2
cdr3_aa: CASSFGSRTGDYGYTF
cdr3_nt: TGTGCCAGCAGCTTCGGTTCCCGGACAGGGGACTATGGCTACACCTTC

d_call: .
v_call: TRBV5-1
clone_size: .
j_call: TRBJ1-2
cdr3_aa: CASSQKVQRGGSYGYTF
cdr3_nt: TGCGCCAGCAGCCAGAAGGTCCAGCGGGGGGGATCCTATGGCTACACCTTC

d_call: .
v_call: TRBV30
clone_size: .
j_call: TRBJ2-5
cdr3_aa: CAWTPGKETQYF
cdr3_nt: TGTGCCTGGACCCCGGGGAAAGAGACCCAGTACTTC

d_call: TRBD1
v_call: TRBV7-3
clone_size: few
j_call: TRBJ1-6
cdr3_aa: CASSLNPDRYFALHF
cdr3_nt: TGTGCCAGCAGCTTAAATCCGGACAGGTATTTTGCCCTCCACTTT

d_call: .
v_call: TRBV5-8
clone_size: .
j_call: TRBJ1-2
cdr3_aa: CASSLSGFNYGYTF
cdr3_nt: TGTGCCAGCAGCCTCTCGGGATTTAACTATGGCTACACCTTC

d_call: .
v_call: TRBV27
clone_size: .
j_call: TRBJ1-5
cdr3_aa: CASAGVGQPQHF
cdr3_nt: TGTGCCAGTGCAGGGGTTGGACAGCCCCAGCATTTT

d_call: .
v_call: TRBV6-1
clone_size: once
j_call: TRBJ2-7
cdr3_aa: CASSEAETSSYEQYF
cdr3_nt: TGTGCCAGCAGTGAAGCTGAAACCTCCTCCTACGAGCAGTACTTC

d_call: .
v_call: TRBV6-5
clone_size: .
j_call: TRBJ2-1
cdr3_aa: CAGGVTDEQFF
cdr3_nt: TGTGCCGGAGGGGTTACGGATGAGCAGTTCTTC

d_call: TRBD2
v_call: TRBV15
clone_size: once
j_call: TRBJ2-1
cdr3_aa: CATSDCLPGLAGESSYNEQFF
cdr3_nt: TGTGCCACCAGCGATTGTCTCCCGGGACTAGCGGGGGAAAGCTCCTACAATGAGCAGTTCTTC

d_call: .
v_call: TRBV2
clone_size: .
j_call: TRBJ1-2
cdr3_aa: CASSLTTGLYGYTF
cdr3_nt: TGTGCCAGCAGTCTTACGACAGGTCTCTATGGCTACACCTTC

d_call: .
v_call: TRBV15
clone_size: few
j_call: TRBJ1-5
cdr3_aa: CATSRAGSSNQPQHF
cdr3_nt: TGTGCCACCAGCAGGGCAGGGTCGAGCAATCAGCCCCAGCATTTT

d_call: TRBD1
v_call: TRBV5-4
clone_size: .
j_call: TRBJ1-4
cdr3_aa: CASSSEGAYEKLFF
cdr3_nt: TGTGCCAGCAGCTCAGAGGGGGCGTATGAAAAACTGTTTTTT

d_call: .
v_call: TRBV2
clone_size: once
j_call: TRBJ2-7
cdr3_aa: CASSEAGRTGEQYF
cdr3_nt: TGTGCCAGCAGTGAAGCGGGGAGGACGGGGGAGCAGTACTTC

d_call: TRBD2
v_call: TRBV7-8
clone_size: .
j_call: TRBJ2-1
cdr3_aa: CASSFLAGVLGNEQFF
cdr3_nt: TGTGCCAGCAGCTTCCTAGCGGGGGTACTCGGGAATGAGCAGTTCTTC

d_call: .
v_call: TRBV18
clone_size: .
j_call: TRBJ1-1
cdr3_aa: CASSPHSGNTEAFF
cdr3_nt: TGTGCCAGCTCACCCCATTCAGGAAACACTGAAGCTTTCTTT

d_call: TRBD1
v_call: TRBV6-1
clone_size: .
j_call: TRBJ1-1
cdr3_aa: CASSAKQGAETEAFF
cdr3_nt: TGTGCCAGCAGTGCGAAACAGGGGGCAGAAACTGAAGCTTTCTTT

d_call: .
v_call: TRBV5-1
clone_size: .
j_call: TRBJ2-7
cdr3_aa: CASSSSYEQYF
cdr3_nt: TGCGCCAGCAGCTCTTCCTACGAGCAGTACTTC

d_call: TRBD1
v_call: TRBV7-9
clone_size: .
j_call: TRBJ1-6
cdr3_aa: CASSLGRGDSPLHF
cdr3_nt: TGTGCCAGCAGCTTAGGCAGGGGGGATTCACCCCTCCACTTT

d_call: TRBD1
v_call: TRBV27
clone_size: .
j_call: TRBJ1-2
cdr3_aa: CASSLGQFYGYTF
cdr3_nt: TGTGCCAGCAGCTTGGGACAGTTCTATGGCTACACCTTC

d_call: .
v_call: TRBV13
clone_size: .
j_call: TRBJ2-1
cdr3_aa: CASSLGENYFNEQFF
cdr3_nt: TGTGCCAGCAGCTTAGGAGAAAACTATTTCAATGAGCAGTTCTTC

d_call: TRBD2
v_call: TRBV6-6
clone_size: .
j_call: TRBJ2-7
cdr3_aa: CASSSGRYEQYF
cdr3_nt: TGTGCCAGCAGTTCCGGGAGGTACGAGCAGTACTTC